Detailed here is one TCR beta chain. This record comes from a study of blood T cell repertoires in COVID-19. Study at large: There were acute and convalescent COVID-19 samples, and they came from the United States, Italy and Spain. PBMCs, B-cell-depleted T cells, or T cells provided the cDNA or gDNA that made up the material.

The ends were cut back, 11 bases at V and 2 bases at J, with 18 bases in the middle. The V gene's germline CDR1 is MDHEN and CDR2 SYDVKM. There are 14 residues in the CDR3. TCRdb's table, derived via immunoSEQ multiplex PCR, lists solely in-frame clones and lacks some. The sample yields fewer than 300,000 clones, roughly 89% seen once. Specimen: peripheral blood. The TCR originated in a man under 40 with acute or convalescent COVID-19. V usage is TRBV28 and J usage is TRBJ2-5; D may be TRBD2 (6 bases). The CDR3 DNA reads TGTGCCCCAACCGGCGCGGGGAGGCAAGAGACCCAGTACTTC. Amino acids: CAPTGAGRQETQYF. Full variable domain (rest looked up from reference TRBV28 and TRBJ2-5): DVKVTQSSRYLVKRTGEKVFLECVQDMDHENMFWYRQDPGLGLRLIYFSYDVKMKEKGDIPEGYSVSREKKERFSLILESASTNQTSMYLCAPTGAGRQETQYFGPGTRLLVL.